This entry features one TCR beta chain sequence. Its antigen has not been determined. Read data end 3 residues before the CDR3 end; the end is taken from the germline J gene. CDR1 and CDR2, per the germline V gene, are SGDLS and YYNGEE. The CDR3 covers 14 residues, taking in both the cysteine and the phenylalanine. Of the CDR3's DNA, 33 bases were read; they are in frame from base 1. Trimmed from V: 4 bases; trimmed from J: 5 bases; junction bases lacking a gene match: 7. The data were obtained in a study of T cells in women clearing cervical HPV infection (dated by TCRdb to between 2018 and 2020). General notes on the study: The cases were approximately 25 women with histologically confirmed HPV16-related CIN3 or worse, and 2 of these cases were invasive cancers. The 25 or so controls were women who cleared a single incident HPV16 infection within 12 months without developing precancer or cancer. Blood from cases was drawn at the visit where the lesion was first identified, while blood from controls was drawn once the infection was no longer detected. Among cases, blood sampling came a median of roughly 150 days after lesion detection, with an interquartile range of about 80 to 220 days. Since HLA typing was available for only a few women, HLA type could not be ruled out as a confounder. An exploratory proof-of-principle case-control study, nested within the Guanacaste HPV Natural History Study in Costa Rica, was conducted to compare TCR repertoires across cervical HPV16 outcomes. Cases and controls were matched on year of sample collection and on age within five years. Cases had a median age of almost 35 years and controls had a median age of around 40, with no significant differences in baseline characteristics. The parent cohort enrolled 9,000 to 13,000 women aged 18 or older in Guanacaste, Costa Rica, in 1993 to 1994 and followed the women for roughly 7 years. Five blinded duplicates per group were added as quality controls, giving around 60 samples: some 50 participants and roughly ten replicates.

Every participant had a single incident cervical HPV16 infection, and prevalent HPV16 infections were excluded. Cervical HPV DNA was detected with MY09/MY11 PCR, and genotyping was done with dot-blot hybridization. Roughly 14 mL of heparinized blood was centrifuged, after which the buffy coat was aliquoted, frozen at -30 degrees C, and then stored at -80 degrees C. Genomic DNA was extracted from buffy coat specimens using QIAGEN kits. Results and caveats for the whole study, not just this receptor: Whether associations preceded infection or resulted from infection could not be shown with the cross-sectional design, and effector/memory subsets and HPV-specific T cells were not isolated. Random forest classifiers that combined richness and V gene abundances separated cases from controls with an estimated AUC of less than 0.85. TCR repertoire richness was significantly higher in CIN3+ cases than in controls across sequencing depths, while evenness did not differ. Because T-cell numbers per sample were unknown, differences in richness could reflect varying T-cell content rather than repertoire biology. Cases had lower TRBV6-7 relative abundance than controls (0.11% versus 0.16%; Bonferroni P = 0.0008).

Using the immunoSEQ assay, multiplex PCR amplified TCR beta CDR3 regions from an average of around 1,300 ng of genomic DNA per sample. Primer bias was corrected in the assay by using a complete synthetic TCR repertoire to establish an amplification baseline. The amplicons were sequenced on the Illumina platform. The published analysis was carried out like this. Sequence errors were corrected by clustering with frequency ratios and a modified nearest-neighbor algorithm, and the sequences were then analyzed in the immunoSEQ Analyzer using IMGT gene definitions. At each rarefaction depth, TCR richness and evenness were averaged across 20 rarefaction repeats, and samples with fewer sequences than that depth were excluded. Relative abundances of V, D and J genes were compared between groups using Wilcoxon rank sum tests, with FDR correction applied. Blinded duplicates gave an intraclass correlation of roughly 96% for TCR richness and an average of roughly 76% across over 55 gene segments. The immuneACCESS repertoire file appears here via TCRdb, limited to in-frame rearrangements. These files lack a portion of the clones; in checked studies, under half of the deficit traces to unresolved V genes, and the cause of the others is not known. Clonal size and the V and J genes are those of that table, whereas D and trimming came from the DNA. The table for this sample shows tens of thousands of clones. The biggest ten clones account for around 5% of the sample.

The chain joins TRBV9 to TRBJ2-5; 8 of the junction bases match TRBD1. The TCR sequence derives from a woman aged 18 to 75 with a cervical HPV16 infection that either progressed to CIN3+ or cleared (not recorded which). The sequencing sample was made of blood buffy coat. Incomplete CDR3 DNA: TGTGCCAGCAGCTTACACAGGGGGGAGGAGACC. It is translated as CASSLHRGEET. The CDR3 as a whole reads CASSLHRGEETQYF.